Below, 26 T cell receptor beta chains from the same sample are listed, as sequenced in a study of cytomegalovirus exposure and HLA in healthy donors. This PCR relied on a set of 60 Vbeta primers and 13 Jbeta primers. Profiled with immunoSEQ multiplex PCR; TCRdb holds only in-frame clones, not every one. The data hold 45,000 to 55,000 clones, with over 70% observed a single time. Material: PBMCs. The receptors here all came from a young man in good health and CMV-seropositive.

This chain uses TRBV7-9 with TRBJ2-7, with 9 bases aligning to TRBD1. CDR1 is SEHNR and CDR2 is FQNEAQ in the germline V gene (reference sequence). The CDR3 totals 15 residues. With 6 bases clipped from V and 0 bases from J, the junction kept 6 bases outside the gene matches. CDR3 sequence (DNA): TGTGCCAGCAGTCGACAGGGGGTAAGCTCCTACGAGCAGTACTTC. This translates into CASSRQGVSSYEQYF.

The CDR3 DNA sequence: TGCGCCAGCGGCGGGGGGGTCCAGGATACGCAGTATTTT. It translates to CASGGGVQDTQYF. This chain links TRBV4-1 with TRBJ2-3; 9 bases map to TRBD2. Trimming took 8 bases from V and 6 from J; bases not matched to a gene: 6. Germline V gene data show CDR1 as MGHRA and CDR2 as YSYEKL. The CDR3 loop spans 13 amino acids.

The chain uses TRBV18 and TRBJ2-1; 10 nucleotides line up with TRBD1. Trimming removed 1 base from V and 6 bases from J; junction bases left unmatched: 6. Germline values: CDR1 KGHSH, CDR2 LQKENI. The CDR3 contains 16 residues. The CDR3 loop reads CASSPQGTGVGNEQFF. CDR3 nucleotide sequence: TGTGCCAGCTCACCACAAGGGACAGGGGTGGGCAATGAGCAGTTCTTC.

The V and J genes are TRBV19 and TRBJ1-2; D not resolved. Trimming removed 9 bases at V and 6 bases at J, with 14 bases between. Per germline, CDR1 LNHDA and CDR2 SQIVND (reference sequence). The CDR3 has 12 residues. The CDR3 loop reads CASGVGIDGYTF. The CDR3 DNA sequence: TGTGCCAGCGGGGTAGGGATTGATGGCTACACCTTC.

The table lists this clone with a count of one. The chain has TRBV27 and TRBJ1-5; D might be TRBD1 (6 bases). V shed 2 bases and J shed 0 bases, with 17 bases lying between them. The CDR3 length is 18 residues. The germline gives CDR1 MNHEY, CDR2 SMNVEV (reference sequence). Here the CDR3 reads CASSLKRPNRDSNQPQHF. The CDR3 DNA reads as TGTGCCAGCAGTTTAAAGAGACCTAACAGGGATAGCAATCAGCCCCAGCATTTT.

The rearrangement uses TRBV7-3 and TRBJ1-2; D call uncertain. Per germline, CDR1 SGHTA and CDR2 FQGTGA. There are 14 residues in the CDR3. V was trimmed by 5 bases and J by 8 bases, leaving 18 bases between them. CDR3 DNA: TGTGCCAGCAGCCCGTCGGGCGGGGAGCGCGGCTACACCTTC. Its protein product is CASSPSGGERGYTF. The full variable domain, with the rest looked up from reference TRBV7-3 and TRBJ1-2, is GAGVSQTPSNKVTEKGKYVELRCDPISGHTALYWYRQSLGQGPEFLIYFQGTGAADDSGLPNDRFFAVRPEGSVSTLKIQRTERGDSAVYLCASSPSGGERGYTFGSGTRLTVV.

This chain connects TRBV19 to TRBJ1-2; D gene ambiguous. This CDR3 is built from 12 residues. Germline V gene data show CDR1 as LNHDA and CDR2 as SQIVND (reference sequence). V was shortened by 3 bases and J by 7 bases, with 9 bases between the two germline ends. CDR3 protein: CASSMGLSGYTF. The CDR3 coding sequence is TGTGCCAGTAGTATGGGCCTCTCTGGCTACACCTTC.

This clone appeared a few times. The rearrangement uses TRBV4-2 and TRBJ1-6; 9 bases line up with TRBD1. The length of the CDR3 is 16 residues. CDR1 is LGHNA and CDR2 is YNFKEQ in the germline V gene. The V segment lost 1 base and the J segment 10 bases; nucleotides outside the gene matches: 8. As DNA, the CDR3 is TGTGCCAGCAGCCAAGCGGCTGGGACAGGGTACTCACCCCTCCACTTT. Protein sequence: CASSQAAGTGYSPLHF.

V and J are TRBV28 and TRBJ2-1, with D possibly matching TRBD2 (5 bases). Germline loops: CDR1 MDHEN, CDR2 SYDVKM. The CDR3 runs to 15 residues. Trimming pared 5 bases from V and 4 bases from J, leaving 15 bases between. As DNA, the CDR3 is TGTGCCAGCAGTCCGTATGGTCGGGGATACAATGAGCAGTTCTTC. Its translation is CASSPYGRGYNEQFF.

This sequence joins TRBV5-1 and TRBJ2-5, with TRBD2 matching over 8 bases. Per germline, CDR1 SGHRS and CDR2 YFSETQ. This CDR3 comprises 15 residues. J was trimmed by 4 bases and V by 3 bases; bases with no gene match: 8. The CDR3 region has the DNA TGCGCCAGCAGCTCGGGGAGCGGGGGCGGAGAGACCCAGTACTTC. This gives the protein CASSSGSGGGETQYF. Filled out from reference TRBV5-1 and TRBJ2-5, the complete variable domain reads KAGVTQTPRYLIKTRGQQVTLSCSPISGHRSVSWYQQTPGQGLQFLFEYFSETQRNKGNFPGRFSGRQFSNSRSEMNVSTLELGDSALYLCASSSGSGGGETQYFGPGTRLLVL.

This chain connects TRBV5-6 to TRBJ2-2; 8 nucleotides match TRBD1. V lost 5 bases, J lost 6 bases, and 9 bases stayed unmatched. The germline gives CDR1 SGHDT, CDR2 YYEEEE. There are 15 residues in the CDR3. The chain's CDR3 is CASSSTGGKAGELFF. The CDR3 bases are TGTGCCAGCAGTTCCACAGGGGGTAAGGCCGGGGAGCTGTTTTTT.

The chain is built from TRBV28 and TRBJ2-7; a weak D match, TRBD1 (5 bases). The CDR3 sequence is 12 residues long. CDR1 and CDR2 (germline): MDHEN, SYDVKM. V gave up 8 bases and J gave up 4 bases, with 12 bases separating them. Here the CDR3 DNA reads TGTGCCAGCGGTACCCGACAGTACGAGCAGTACTTC. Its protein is CASGTRQYEQYF.

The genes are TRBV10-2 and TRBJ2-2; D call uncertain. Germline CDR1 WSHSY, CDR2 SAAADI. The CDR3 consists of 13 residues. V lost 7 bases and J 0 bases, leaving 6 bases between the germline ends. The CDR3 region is CASIQANTGELFF. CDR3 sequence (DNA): TGCGCCAGCATCCAGGCGAACACCGGGGAGCTGTTTTTT.

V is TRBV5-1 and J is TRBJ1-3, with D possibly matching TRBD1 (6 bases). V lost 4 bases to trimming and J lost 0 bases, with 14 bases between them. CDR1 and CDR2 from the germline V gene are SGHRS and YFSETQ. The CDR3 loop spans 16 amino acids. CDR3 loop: CASSRLTGSSGNTIYF. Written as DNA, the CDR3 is TGCGCCAGCAGCCGACTTACAGGGAGCTCTGGAAACACCATATATTTT.

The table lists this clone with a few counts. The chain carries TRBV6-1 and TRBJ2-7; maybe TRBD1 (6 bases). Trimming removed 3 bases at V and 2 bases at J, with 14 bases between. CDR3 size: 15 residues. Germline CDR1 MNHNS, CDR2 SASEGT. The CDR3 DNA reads TGTGCCAGCAGTGAGTGGGACACACAAACCTACGAGCAGTACTTC. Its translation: CASSEWDTQTYEQYF.

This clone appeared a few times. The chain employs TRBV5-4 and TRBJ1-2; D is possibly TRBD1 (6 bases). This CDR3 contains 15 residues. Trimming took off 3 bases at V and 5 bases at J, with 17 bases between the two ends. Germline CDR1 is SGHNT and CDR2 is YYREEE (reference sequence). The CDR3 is CASSSRDTRGYGYTF. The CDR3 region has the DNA TGTGCCAGCAGCTCCCGGGACACAAGAGGGTATGGCTACACCTTC.

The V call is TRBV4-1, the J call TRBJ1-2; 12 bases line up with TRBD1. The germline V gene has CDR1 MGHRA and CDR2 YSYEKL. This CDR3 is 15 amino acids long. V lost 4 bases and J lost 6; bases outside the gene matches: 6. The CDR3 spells CASSRSGTGGDGYTF. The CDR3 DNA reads TGCGCCAGCAGCCGCTCCGGGACAGGGGGCGATGGCTACACCTTC.

CDR3 bases: TGTGCCAGCAGTGAGTTGGGGGGACAAGAGACCCAGTACTTC. Translated: CASSELGGQETQYF. The rearrangement links TRBV25-1 to TRBJ2-5, with a weak D call TRBD2 (6 bases). The CDR3 runs to 14 residues. The germline V gene has CDR1 MGHDK and CDR2 SYGVNS. The V end was cut by 3 bases, the J end by 2 bases, with 10 bases between.

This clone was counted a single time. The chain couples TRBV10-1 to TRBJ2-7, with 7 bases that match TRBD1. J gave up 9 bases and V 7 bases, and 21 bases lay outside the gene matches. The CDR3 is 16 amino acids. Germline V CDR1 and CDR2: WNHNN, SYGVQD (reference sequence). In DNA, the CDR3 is TGCGCCAGCACTTACAACAGGGGCCAACCCCTTCCAGGGCAGTACTTC. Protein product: CASTYNRGQPLPGQYF.

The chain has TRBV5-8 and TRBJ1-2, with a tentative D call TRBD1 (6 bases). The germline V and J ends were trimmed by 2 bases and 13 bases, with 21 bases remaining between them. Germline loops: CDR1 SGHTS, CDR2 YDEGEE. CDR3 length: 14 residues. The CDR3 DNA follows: TGTGCCAGCAGCTTTCAAACAGGGAGTCCCCGTTGCACCTTC. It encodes CASSFQTGSPRCTF.

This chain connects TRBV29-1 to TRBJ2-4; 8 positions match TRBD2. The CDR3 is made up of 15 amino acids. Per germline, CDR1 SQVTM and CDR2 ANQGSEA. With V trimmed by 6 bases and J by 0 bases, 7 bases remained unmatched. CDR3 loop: CSVRGGDRAKNIQYF. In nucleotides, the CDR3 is TGCAGCGTCCGGGGGGGGGACCGAGCCAAAAACATTCAGTACTTC.

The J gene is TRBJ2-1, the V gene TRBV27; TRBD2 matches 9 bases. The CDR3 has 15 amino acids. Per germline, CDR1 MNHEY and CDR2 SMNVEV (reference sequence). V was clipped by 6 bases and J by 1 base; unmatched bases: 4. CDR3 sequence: CASRSSGGSYNEQFF. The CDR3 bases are TGTGCCAGCAGATCAAGCGGGGGGTCCTACAATGAGCAGTTCTTC.

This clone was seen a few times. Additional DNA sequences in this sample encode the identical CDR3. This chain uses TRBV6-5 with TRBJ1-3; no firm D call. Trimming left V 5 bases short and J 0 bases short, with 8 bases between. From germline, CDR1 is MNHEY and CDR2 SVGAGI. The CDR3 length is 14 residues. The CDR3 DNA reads TGTGCCAGCAGTGATGGAGCCTCTGGAAACACCATATATTTT. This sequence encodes CASSDGASGNTIYF.

CDR3 DNA sequence: TGTGCCACCAGCAGAGAAGCGGGGGGGCGGGAGACCCAGTACTTC. Translation: CATSREAGGRETQYF. The V call is TRBV15, the J call TRBJ2-5, with TRBD2 matching over 10 bases. CDR3 length: 15 residues. Germline V CDR1 and CDR2: LNHNV, YYDKDF (reference sequence). The V gene end was trimmed by 0 bases and the J gene end by 5 bases; junction bases not matched to a gene: 3.

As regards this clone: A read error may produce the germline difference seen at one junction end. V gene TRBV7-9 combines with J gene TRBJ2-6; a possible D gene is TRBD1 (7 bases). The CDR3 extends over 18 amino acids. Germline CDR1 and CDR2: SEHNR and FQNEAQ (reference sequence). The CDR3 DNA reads TGTTCCAGCAGCTTAGTGCAGGGGGGCCTATCTGGGGCCAACGTCCTGACTTTC. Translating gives CSSSLVQGGLSGANVLTF.

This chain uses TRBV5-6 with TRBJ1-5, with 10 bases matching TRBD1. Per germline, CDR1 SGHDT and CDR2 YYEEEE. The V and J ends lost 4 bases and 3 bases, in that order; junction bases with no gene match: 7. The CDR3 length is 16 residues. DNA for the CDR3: TGTGCCAGCAGCGCCGGGACAGGGGCAAACAATCAGCCCCAGCATTTT. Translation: CASSAGTGANNQPQHF.